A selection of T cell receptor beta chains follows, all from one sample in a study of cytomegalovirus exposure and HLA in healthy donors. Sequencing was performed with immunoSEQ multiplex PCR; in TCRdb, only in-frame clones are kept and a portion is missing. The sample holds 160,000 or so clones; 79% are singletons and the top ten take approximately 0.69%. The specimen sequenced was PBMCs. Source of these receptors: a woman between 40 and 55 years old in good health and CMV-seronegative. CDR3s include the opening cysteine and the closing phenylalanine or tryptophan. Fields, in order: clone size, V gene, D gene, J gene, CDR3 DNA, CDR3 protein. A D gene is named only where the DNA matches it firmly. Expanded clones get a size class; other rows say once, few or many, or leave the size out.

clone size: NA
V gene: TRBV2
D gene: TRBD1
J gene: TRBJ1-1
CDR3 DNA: TGTGCCAGCAGGGAGACAGGGGAAGCTTTCTTT
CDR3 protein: CASRETGEAFF

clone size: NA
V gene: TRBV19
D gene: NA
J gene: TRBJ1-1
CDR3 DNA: TGTGCCAGTAACACGGGACAAAAGAACACTGAAGCTTTCTTT
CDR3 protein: CASNTGQKNTEAFF

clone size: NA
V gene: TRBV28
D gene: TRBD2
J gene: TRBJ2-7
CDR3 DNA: TGTGCCAGCAGCCCCGGGACTAGCCCCTACGAGCAGTACTTC
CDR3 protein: CASSPGTSPYEQYF

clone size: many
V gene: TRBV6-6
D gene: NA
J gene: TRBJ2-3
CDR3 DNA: TGTGCCAGCAGCCTACTTGGGCAGCAAGATACGCAGTATTTT
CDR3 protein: CASSLLGQQDTQYF

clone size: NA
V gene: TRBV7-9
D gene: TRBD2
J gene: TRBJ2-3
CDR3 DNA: TGTGCCAGCAGCCTAGCGGGAGGGTTAGCAGATACGCAGTATTTT
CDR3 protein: CASSLAGGLADTQYF

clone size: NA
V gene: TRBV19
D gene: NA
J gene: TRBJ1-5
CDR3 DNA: TGTGCCAGTAGTGGAGGAGGACCCTGGGGACAGCCCCAGCATTTT
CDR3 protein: CASSGGGPWGQPQHF

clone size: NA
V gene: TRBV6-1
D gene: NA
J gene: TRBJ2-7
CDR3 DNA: TGTGCCAGCAGTGACTCCCCCGAGCAGTACTTC
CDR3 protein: CASSDSPEQYF

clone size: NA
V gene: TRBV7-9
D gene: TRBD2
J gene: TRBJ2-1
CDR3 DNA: TGTTCCAGCAGCCCAAACTCCGGGACTATTTTTTCCGATGAGCAGTTCTTC
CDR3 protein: CSSSPNSGTIFSDEQFF

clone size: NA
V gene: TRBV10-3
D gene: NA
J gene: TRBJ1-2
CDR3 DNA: TGTGCCATCAGTGAGTTTGAGACAGCTAACTATGGCTACACCTTC
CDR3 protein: CAISEFETANYGYTF

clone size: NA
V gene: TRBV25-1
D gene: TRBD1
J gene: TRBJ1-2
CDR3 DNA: TGTGCCAGCAGTGGGACAGGGCTCATCTATGGCTACACCTTC
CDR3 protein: CASSGTGLIYGYTF

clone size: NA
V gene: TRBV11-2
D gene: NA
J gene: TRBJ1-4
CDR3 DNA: TGTGCCAGCAGCGTCAGACAAGGCGTGAATGAAAAACTGTTTTTT
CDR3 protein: CASSVRQGVNEKLFF

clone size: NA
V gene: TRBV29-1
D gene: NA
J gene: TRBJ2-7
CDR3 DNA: TGCAGCGTTAGCACGTCTCCTTACGAGCAGTACTTC
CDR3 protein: CSVSTSPYEQYF

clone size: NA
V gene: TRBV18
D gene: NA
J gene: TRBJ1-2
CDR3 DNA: TGTGCCAGCTCAGACCCGGGGGATGGCTACACCTTC
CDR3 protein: CASSDPGDGYTF

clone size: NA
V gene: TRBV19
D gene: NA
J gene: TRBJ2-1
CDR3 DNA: TGTGCCAGTAGTGATACTCCACCTGGAGGGAGCTCCTACAATGAGCAGTTCTTC
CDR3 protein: CASSDTPPGGSSYNEQFF

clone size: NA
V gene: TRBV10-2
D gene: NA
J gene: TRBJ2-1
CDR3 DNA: TGCGCCAGCAGTGAGACCTATTCCCCCTCCTACAATGAGCAGTTCTTC
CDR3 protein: CASSETYSPSYNEQFF

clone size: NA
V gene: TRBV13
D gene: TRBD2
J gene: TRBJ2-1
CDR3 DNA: TGTGCCAGCAGCTCCTCCGCCACGGGGGGCTACAATGAGCAGTTCTTC
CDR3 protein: CASSSSATGGYNEQFF

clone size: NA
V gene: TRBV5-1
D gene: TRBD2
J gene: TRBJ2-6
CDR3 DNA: TGCGCCAGCAGCCACCGAGGGACTAGCGAGTTCTCTGGGGCCAACGTCCTGACTTTC
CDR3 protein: CASSHRGTSEFSGANVLTF

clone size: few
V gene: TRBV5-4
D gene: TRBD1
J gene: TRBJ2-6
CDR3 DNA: TGTGCCAGCAGCCCGAGACAGGGTGCTGGGGCCAACGTCCTGACTTTC
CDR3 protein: CASSPRQGAGANVLTF

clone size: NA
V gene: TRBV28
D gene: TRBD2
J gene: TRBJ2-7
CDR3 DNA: TGTGCCAGCAGTCCGCCTAGCGGGAGGTCTTACGAGCAGTACTTC
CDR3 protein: CASSPPSGRSYEQYF

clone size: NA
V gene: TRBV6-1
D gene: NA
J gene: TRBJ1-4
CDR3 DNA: TGTGCCAGCAAAGGCACCGAGGGCGAAAAACTGTTTTTT
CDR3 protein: CASKGTEGEKLFF

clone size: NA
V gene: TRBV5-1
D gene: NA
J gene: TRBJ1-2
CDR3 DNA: TGCGCCAGCAGCCCTGGGGCAGGAGCTAACTATGGCTACACCTTC
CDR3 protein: CASSPGAGANYGYTF

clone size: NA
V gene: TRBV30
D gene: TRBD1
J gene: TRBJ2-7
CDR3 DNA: TGTGCCCAACAAGAGAGACGGGGACAGGGGATCGAGCAGTACTTC
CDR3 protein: CAQQERRGQGIEQYF

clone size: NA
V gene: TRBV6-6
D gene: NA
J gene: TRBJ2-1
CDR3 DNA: TGTGCCAGCATCTCGACAACCTCCTACAATGAGCAGTTCTTC
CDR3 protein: CASISTTSYNEQFF

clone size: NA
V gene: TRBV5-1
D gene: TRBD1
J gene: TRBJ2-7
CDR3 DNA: TGCGCCAGCAGCTTGGCCGGGACAGAGATCTACGAGCAGTACTTC
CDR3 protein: CASSLAGTEIYEQYF

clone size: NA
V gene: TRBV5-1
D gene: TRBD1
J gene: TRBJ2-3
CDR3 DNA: TGCGCCAGCAGCTTGGGAGGGGGCGGACAGGTCACAGATACGCAGTATTTT
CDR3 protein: CASSLGGGGQVTDTQYF

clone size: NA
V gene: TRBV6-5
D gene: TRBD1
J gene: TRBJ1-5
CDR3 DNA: TGTGCCAGCAGGGGGACAGGGCTAAATCAGCCCCAGCATTTT
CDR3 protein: CASRGTGLNQPQHF

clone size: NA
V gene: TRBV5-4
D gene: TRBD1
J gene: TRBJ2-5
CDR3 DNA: TGTGCCAGCAGCTTGGGAGACAGGGGGCAAGAGACCCAGTACTTC
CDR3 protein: CASSLGDRGQETQYF

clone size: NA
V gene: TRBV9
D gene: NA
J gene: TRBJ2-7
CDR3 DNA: TGTGCCAGCAGCCCTACCCCCGGGGTCCCCTACGAGCAGTACTTC
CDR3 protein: CASSPTPGVPYEQYF

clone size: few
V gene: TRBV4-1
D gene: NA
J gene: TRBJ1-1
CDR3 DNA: TGCGCCAGCAGCCAAAGGGAGGGGAGGAACACTGAAGCTTTCTTT
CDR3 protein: CASSQREGRNTEAFF

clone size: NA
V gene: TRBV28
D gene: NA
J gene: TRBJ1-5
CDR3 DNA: TGTGCCAGCAGCATAAGGACCGCGGGACGCCAGCCCCAGCATTTT
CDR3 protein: CASSIRTAGRQPQHF

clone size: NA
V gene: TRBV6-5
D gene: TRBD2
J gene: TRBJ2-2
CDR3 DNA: TGTGCCAGCAGTTACCCCAGCGGGGGGGTCACCGGGGAGCTGTTTTTT
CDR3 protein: CASSYPSGGVTGELFF

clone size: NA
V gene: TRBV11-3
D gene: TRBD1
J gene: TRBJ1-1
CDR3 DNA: TGTGCCAGCAGCGACCGACAGGGAACAGCTTTCTTT
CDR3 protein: CASSDRQGTAFF

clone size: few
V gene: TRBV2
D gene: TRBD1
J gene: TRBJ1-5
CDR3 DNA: TGTGCCAGCAGGCTAGGACAGGGCGGGCAGCCCCAGCATTTT
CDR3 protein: CASRLGQGGQPQHF